This T cell receptor (beta chain) is from a study of PD-L1 blockade in urothelial cancer. Clones were read by immunoSEQ multiplex PCR, and TCRdb kept only the in-frame ones, dropping some. The repertoire consists of 90,000 to 130,000 clones, with around 90% occurring once and the leading ten covering less than 5%. In its sample, this clone was seen once. Germline values: CDR1 SGHTA, CDR2 FQGNSA. CDR3 length equals 15 residues. The junction had 6 bases not matched to a gene; V was cut back by 1 base and J by 4 bases. This sample's time point: peripheral blood 6 weeks after treatment start. This material consisted of PBMCs, taken around atezolizumab (anti-PD-L1) treatment. The origin of this receptor is a man in his 60s with urothelial cancer. The rearrangement uses TRBV7-2 and TRBJ2-7, with TRBD2 matching over 8 bases. The CDR3 spells CASSLGGTRGYEQYF. CDR3 in DNA: TGTGCCAGCAGCTTAGGTGGGACTAGGGGTTACGAGCAGTACTTC.